This is a list of T cell receptor beta chains from one sample in a study of human T cells and chemical hapten exposure. One entry per CDR3 protein results from TCRdb running MiXCR on the RACE reads. The table lists 250,000 or so distinct CDR3 sequences, 7.5% to 8% of them singletons. The sample was whole blood, taken in connection with sensitization to the hapten diphenylcyclopropenone (DPC). Receptors originate from a man younger than 35 with alopecia areata. Some clones in this sample may be carry-over from other donors' samples. Both conserved end residues are part of each CDR3.

V gene: TRBV3-1
CDR3 protein: CASSQFPTSGGYEQYF

V gene: TRBV7-6
CDR3 protein: CASSGQGGRTDTQYF

V gene: TRBV11-2
CDR3 protein: CASSFSLGQETQYF

V gene: TRBV20-1
CDR3 protein: CSARRSGGEGYTF

V gene: TRBV29-1
CDR3 protein: CSVETGAVVYF

V gene: TRBV24-1
CDR3 protein: CATTGEFTDTQYF

V gene: TRBV11-3
CDR3 protein: CASSPTPGGDTEAFF

V gene: TRBV4-3
CDR3 protein: CASSQEPLGVAIYF

V gene: TRBV3-1
CDR3 protein: CASSQEASTLSTDTQYF

V gene: TRBV12-3/TRBV12-4
CDR3 protein: CASSFVARETQYF

V gene: TRBV6-5
CDR3 protein: CASSPDPNEQFF

V gene: TRBV27
CDR3 protein: CASSWAGGYSTEAFF

V gene: TRBV29-1
CDR3 protein: CSVRRQFLYNEQFF

V gene: TRBV6-1
CDR3 protein: CASSEEDRKDKYF

V gene: TRBV2
CDR3 protein: CASSEDFRGSTDTQYF

V gene: TRBV2
CDR3 protein: CASSLHREWIEETQYF

V gene: TRBV20-1
CDR3 protein: CSARRGGTGTDTQYF

V gene: TRBV6-2/TRBV6-3
CDR3 protein: CAHRKEVNTEAFF

V gene: TRBV12-3/TRBV12-4
CDR3 protein: CASSLMERAFF

V gene: TRBV7-9
CDR3 protein: CASSLVDYYNEQFF

V gene: TRBV6-5
CDR3 protein: CASSQTSGNSPLHF

V gene: TRBV20-1
CDR3 protein: CSAFKQGGGPTEAFF

V gene: TRBV10-3
CDR3 protein: CAINRGNLGEAFF